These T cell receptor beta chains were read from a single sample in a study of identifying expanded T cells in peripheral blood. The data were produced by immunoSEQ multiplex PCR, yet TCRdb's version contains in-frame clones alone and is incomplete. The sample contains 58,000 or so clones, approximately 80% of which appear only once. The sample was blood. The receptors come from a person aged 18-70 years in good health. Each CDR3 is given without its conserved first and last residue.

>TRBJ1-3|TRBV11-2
ASSLGPGNTIY
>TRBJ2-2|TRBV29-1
SVGQGVTGELF
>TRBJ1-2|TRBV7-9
ASSFNRWDSSGYT
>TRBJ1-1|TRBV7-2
ASSRQGNTEAF
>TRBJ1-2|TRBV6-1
ASSEGRGPYGYT
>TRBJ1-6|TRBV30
AWDRRTGNNSPLH
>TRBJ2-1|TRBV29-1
SVRGLAGRSYNEQF
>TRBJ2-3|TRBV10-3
AISEPGGGTDTQY
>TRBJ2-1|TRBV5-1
ASIERGEGNEQF
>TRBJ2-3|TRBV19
ASSIWGTDTQY
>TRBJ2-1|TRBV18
ASSSRGTYNEQF
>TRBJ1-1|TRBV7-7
ASSLTAEAF
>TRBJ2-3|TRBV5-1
ASSSGQSTDTQY
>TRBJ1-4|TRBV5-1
ASSLGGNSEKLF
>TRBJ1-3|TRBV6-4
ASSANGLSGNTIY
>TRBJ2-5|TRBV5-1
ASSRDRAAQETQY
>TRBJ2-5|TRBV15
ATSRVGQGVVSETQY
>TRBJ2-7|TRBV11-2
ASSLGLDSISYEQY
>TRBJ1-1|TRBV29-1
SAETGFTEAF
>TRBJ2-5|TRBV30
AWSGSSWETQY
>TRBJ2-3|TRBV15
ATSATAGTYTDTQY
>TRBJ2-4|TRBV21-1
ASSKERIGGHLAKNIQY
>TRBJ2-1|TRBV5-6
ASSLVPADYNEQF
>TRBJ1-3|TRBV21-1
ASSNTAYPCSGNTIY
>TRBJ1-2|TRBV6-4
ASSYTSATKYNYGYT
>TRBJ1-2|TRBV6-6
ASSSIGTYEGYT
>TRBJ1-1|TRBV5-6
ASSLGRGDTEAF
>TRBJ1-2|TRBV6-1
ASSEDQGFYGYT
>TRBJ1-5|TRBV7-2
ASRLGGNQPQH
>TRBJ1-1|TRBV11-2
ASTGQGETEAF
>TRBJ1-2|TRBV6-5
ASSNRDSKNYGYT
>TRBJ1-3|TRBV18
ASSPVAGRLSGNTIY
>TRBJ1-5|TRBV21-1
ASSKAAGTNNQPQH
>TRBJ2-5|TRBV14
ASSRTASGTQY
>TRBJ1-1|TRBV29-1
SVSVFDRTKAF
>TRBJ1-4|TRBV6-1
ASSVGNNEKLF
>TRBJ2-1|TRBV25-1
ASSETSSGNEQF
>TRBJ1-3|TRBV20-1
SASGGNTIY
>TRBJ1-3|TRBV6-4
ASSADSGSHTIY
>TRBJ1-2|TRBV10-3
AISGEGEGYT
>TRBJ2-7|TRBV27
ASSSSVGPYEQY
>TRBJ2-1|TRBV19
ASLSGGGNEQF
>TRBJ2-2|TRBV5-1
ASSSRGIDTGELF
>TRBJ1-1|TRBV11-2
ASSLRAGNTEAF
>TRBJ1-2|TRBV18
ASSPNRAGGANYGYT
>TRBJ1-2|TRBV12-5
ASGLADLYGYT
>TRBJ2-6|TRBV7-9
ASSFQGSFGANVLT
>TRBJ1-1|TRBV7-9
ASSTGSGQGSINTEAF
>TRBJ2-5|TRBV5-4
ASSLGQKETQY
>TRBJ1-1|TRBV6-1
ANSLSGMNTEAF
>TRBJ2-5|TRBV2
ASLWDRGRETQY
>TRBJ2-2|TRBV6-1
ASSAHRGSQRAGELF
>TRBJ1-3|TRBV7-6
ASSLAPEGNTIY